The 15 T cell receptor beta chains in this list originate from one sample, sequenced in a study of T cells in Graves' hyperthyroidism and ophthalmopathy. RNA transcripts gave rise to amplified TCR beta CDR3 regions. HTBI primers drove first-round RT-PCR of the TCR CDR3. TCRdb reanalysed the multiplex PCR reads using MiXCR and keeps one entry per CDR3 protein. The sample shows about 620,000 distinct CDR3 sequences, 15% to 20% of them seen only once. Sequencing used blood. Every receptor here comes from a young woman with Graves' hyperthyroidism.

The chain uses TRBV3-1 and TRBJ2-3; TRBD1 might be the D (5 bases). The CDR3 has 13 amino acids. Germline V lookup: CDR1 LGHDT, CDR2 YNNKEL (reference sequence). V dropped 4 bases and J dropped 5 bases, with 10 bases sitting between them. The CDR3 sequence is CASSRQSRDTQYF. As DNA, the CDR3 is TGTGCCAGCAGCCGACAGTCACGAGATACGCAGTATTTT.

The chain links TRBV5-1 to TRBJ2-4; tentative D call: TRBD1 (7 bases). The length of the CDR3 is 15 residues. CDR1 is SGHRS and CDR2 is YFSETQ in the germline V gene. V was pared by 4 bases and J by 6 bases, with 17 bases between. In DNA form, the CDR3 reads TGCGCCAGCAGCGTAGGAGGGACAGAGGGAAACATTCAGTACTTC. It encodes CASSVGGTEGNIQYF.

This clonotype was seen at least ten times. The chain uses TRBV3-1 and TRBJ2-7; 7 positions agree with TRBD1. Germline V gives CDR1 LGHDT, CDR2 YNNKEL (reference sequence). J gave up 2 bases and V 1 base, and 11 bases lay outside the gene matches. The CDR3 contains 17 residues. The CDR3 coding sequence is TGTGCCAGCAGCCAAGGGTCGAATGGGACAGACACCTACGAGCAGTACTTC. It codes for CASSQGSNGTDTYEQYF.

This clonotype was counted at least ten times. The chain links TRBV6-1 to TRBJ2-7, with no clear D. Germline V gene lookup returns CDR1 MNHNS and CDR2 SASEGT. V shed 1 base and J shed 1 base, with 8 bases lying between them. The CDR3 consists of 14 residues. CDR3 region: CASSEVVSSYEQYF. The CDR3 DNA reads TGTGCCAGCAGTGAAGTCGTCAGTTCCTACGAGCAGTACTTC.

The chain carries TRBV29-1 and TRBJ2-3; unclear D gene. The CDR3 extends over 12 amino acids. V was clipped by 5 bases and J by 4 bases, with 10 bases between them. Germline V gives CDR1 SQVTM, CDR2 ANQGSEA. The CDR3 reads CSVSRAADTQYF. The CDR3 DNA is TGCAGCGTTTCTAGGGCAGCAGATACGCAGTATTTT.

The rearrangement links TRBV9 to TRBJ2-3; 7 bases map to TRBD2. Per germline, CDR1 SGDLS and CDR2 YYNGEE. This CDR3 is built from 17 residues. With 4 bases clipped from V and 4 bases from J, the junction kept 15 bases outside the gene matches. The CDR3 region has the DNA TGTGCCAGCAGCACTCCTAAGCGGGGAGAGGGATCAGATACGCAGTATTTT. Protein product: CASSTPKRGEGSDTQYF.

For this clonotype: A much larger clone differs from this one at a single base, so this may be a read error. V usage is TRBV28 and J usage is TRBJ2-1, with unresolved D. The CDR3 has 13 residues. With 2 bases removed from V and 8 bases from J, the gap between germline ends came to 10 bases. Per germline, CDR1 MDHEN and CDR2 SYDVKM. This CDR3 is CASSLTPKYEQFF. CDR3 DNA: TGTGCCAGCAGTTTAACCCCAAAGTATGAGCAGTTCTTC. Full variable domain (remainder filled in from reference TRBV28 and TRBJ2-1): DVKVTQSSRYLVKRTGEKVFLECVQDMDHENMFWYRQDPGLGLRLIYFSYDVKMKEKGDIPEGYSVSREKKERFSLILESASTNQTSMYLCASSLTPKYEQFFGPGTRLTVL.

This clonotype was seen repeatedly, ten times or more. The CDR3 is CASSSGQGVINTEAFF. DNA for the CDR3: TGTGCCAGCAGCTCGGGACAGGGGGTTATTAACACTGAAGCTTTCTTT. This sequence joins TRBV11-3 and TRBJ1-1; 11 bases agree with TRBD1. Germline V lookup: CDR1 SGHNT, CDR2 YENEEA. V lost 4 bases and J lost 2; bases outside the gene matches: 6. This CDR3 comprises 16 residues. The full variable domain, its missing parts supplied by reference TRBV11-3 and TRBJ1-1, is EAGVVQSPRYKIIEKKQPVAFWCNPISGHNTLYWYLQNLGQGPELLIRYENEEAVDDSQLPKDRFSAERLKGVDSTLKIQPAELGDSAVYLCASSSGQGVINTEAFFGQGTRLTVV.

This clonotype was counted ten times or more. In DNA form, the CDR3 reads TGTGCCAGCAGTCTTCACCCCAGGGTTTGGCAGCCCCAGCATTTT. Its protein is CASSLHPRVWQPQHF. The chain employs TRBV6-1 and TRBJ1-5; D might be TRBD1 (5 bases). CDR1 and CDR2 (germline): MNHNS, SASEGT. The CDR3 has 15 amino acids. Trimming took off 5 bases at V and 7 bases at J, with 18 bases between the two ends.

This clonotype was seen repeatedly, ten times or more. J is TRBJ2-5 and V is TRBV27, with no clear D. Per germline, CDR1 MNHEY and CDR2 SMNVEV (reference sequence). CDR3 length equals 14 residues. V lost 0 bases and J 4 bases, leaving 9 bases between the germline ends. CDR3 loop: CASSLSTQGETQYF. In DNA form, the CDR3 reads TGTGCCAGCAGTTTATCCACTCAAGGAGAGACCCAGTACTTC.

This clonotype appeared a few times. The V gene is TRBV24-1, the J gene TRBJ2-1, with 9 bases identical to TRBD2. CDR1 and CDR2 from the germline V gene are KGHDR and SFDVKD. With V trimmed by 8 bases and J by 5 bases, 3 bases remained unmatched. The CDR3 has 13 amino acids. CDR3 sequence reads: CATTGLAHNEQFF. CDR3 coding DNA: TGTGCCACCACGGGACTAGCTCACAATGAGCAGTTCTTC.

The chain is built from TRBV29-1 and TRBJ2-7; perhaps TRBD1 as D (8 bases). The CDR3 loop spans 16 amino acids. CDR1 and CDR2 from the germline V gene are SQVTM and ANQGSEA. Between the trimmed V and J ends, which lost 6 bases and 2 bases, there was a span of 23 bases. The CDR3: CSVGGSDREGAYEQYF. As DNA, the CDR3 is TGCAGCGTCGGGGGGTCGGACAGGGAGGGAGCCTACGAGCAGTACTTC.

This clonotype was seen a handful of times. The chain recombines TRBV9 with TRBJ2-1, with TRBD1 matching over 8 bases. The junction had 7 bases not matched to a gene; V was cut back by 3 bases and J by 8 bases. Germline V gene sequence: CDR1 SGDLS, CDR2 YYNGEE. This CDR3 region has 14 residues. CDR3 protein: CASSARTGLDEQFF. The CDR3, as DNA: TGTGCCAGCAGCGCTCGGACAGGGCTCGATGAGCAGTTCTTC.

This clonotype was observed a handful of times. This chain joins TRBV7-8 and TRBJ1-2, with D uncertain. This CDR3 region has 13 residues. V dropped 6 bases and J dropped 4 bases, with 12 bases sitting between them. Germline V gives CDR1 SGHVS, CDR2 FQNEAQ. Here the CDR3 DNA reads TGTGCCAGCAGTCCCGGCGAAGCCTATGGCTACACCTTC. Translation: CASSPGEAYGYTF.

This clonotype was seen only a few times. The chain is built from TRBV20-1 and TRBJ1-2; TRBD1 is a possible D gene (6 bases). In germline, CDR1 is DFQATT, CDR2 SNEGSKA (reference sequence). The CDR3 runs 15 residues. V lost 3 bases and J lost 3, with 17 bases in between. The CDR3 loop reads CSARGDRFPYYGYTF. CDR3 nucleotides: TGCAGTGCTAGGGGCGACAGGTTCCCCTACTATGGCTACACCTTC.